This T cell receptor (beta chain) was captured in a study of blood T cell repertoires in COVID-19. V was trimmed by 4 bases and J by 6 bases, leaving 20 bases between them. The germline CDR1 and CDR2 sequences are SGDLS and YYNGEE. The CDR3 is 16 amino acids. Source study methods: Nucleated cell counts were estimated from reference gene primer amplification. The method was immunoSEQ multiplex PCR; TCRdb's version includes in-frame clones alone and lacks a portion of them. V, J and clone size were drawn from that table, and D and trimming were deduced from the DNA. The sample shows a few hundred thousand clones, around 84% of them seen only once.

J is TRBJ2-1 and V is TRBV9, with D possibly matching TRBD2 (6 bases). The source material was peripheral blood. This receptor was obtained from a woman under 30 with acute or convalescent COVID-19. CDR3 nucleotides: TGTGCCAGCAGCCCCCGCGGGCGGGGAGGCATCAATGAGCAGTTCTTC. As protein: CASSPRGRGGINEQFF.